This T cell receptor beta chain was recovered during a study of OX40 agonist ivuxolimab in advanced cancers. The protocol was immunoSEQ multiplex PCR, while the TCRdb copy is restricted to in-frame clones and leaves out a portion. The sample lists roughly 80,000 clones; roughly 84% were seen once. About this clone itself: Antigen unknown.

Whole-study findings and limits: More expanded clones were found, on average, in CD8+ than in CD4+ T cells.

With baseline, cycle 4 day 1, and cycle 7 day 1 as timepoints, blood was sampled. The sample consisted of CD4+ or CD8+ T cells sorted from blood, taken in a trial of the OX40 agonist ivuxolimab. The origin of this receptor is an adult with an advanced solid tumor such as melanoma, head and neck, liver or kidney cancer.

CDR3 loop: CASSSLPGQGPYGYTF. CDR3 coding DNA: TGTGCCAGCAGTTCCTTACCGGGACAGGGTCCCTATGGCTACACCTTC. The genes are TRBV6-6 and TRBJ1-2, with TRBD1 matching 9 bases. Trimming cost V 4 bases and J 4 bases; bases outside gene matches: 10. This CDR3 comprises 16 residues. Germline V lookup: CDR1 MNHNY, CDR2 SVGAGI (reference sequence).